Below are 2 T cell receptor beta chains sequenced from a single sample in a study of STAT5B mutations in CD4+ large granular lymphocyte leukemia. Repertoires were generated with immunoSEQ multiplex PCR, while TCRdb's copy carries only in-frame clones and drops some. Of about 40,000 clones in the sample, 70% to 85% are singletons; the top ten hold under 0.4%. The source material was CD4+ T cells from blood buffy coats. These receptors were obtained from a human donor in good health.

The V gene is TRBV14, the J gene TRBJ1-2; D may be TRBD1 (5 bases). The CDR3 covers 16 residues. Looked up from germline, CDR1 is SGHDN and CDR2 is FVKESK. Trimming took off 4 bases at V and 0 bases at J, with 15 bases between the two ends. In nucleotides, the CDR3 is TGTGCCAGCAGCCCGAGTGGGCTGGGGGCTAACTATGGCTACACCTTC. Its protein is CASSPSGLGANYGYTF.

The V and J genes are TRBV2 and TRBJ1-5; perhaps TRBD1 as D (5 bases). Trimming took 1 base from V and 5 from J, leaving 9 bases between them. The CDR3 has 14 residues. Looked up from germline, CDR1 is SNHLY and CDR2 is FYNNEI. This CDR3 reads CASSEELGDQPQHF. The CDR3 DNA reads as TGTGCCAGCAGTGAAGAGTTAGGGGATCAGCCCCAGCATTTT.